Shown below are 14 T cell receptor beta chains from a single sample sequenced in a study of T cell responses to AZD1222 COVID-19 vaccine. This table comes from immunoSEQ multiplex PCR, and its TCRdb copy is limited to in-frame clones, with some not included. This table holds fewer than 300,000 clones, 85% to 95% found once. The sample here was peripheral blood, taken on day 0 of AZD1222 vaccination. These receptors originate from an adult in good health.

The CDR3 region is CASSSGRGHGYTF. CDR3 DNA sequence: TGTGCCAGCAGTTCGGGCAGGGGGCATGGCTACACCTTC. This rearrangement joins TRBV28 to TRBJ1-2, with 8 bases fitting TRBD1. The CDR3 covers 13 residues. The germline gives CDR1 MDHEN, CDR2 SYDVKM. Trimming took 4 bases from V and 6 from J; bases not matched to a gene: 4.

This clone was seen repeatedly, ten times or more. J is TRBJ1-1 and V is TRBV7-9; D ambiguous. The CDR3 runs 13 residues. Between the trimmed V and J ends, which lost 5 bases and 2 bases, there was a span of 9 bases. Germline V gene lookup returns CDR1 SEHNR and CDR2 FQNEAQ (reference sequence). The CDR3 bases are TGTGCCAGCAGCGCCCAAGAAAACACTGAAGCTTTCTTT. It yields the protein CASSAQENTEAFF.

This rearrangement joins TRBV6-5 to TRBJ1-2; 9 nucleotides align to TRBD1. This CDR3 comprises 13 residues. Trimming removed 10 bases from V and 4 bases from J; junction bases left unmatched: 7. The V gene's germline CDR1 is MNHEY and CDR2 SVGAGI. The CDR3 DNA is TGTGCCACCTACAGGGGGCCGGTCTATGGCTACACCTTC. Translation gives CATYRGPVYGYTF.

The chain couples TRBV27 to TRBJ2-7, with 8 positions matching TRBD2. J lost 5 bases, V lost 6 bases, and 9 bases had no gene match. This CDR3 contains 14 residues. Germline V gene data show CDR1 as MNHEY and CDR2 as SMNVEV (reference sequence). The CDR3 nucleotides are TGTGCCAGCAGACCGATATTAGCGGGAAACGAGCAGTACTTC. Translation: CASRPILAGNEQYF.

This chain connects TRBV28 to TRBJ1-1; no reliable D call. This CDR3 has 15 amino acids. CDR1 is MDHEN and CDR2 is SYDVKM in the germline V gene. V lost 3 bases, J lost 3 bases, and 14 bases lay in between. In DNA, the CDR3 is TGTGCCAGCAGTTTCTTCCCGGGTGGCGACACTGAAGCTTTCTTT. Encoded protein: CASSFFPGGDTEAFF.

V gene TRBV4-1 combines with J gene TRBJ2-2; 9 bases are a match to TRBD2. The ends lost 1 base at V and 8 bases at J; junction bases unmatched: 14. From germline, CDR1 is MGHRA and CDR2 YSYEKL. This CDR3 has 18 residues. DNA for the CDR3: TGCGCCAGCAGCCAAGCCGGGACAGCGGGGGGCCCGGGAGGGGAGCTGTTTTTT. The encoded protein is CASSQAGTAGGPGGELFF.

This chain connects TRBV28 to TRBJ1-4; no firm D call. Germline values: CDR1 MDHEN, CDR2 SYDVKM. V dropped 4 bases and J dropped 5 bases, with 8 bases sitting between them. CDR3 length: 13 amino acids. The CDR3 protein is CASSSGQNEKLFF. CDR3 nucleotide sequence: TGTGCCAGCAGTTCGGGCCAGAATGAAAAACTGTTTTTT.

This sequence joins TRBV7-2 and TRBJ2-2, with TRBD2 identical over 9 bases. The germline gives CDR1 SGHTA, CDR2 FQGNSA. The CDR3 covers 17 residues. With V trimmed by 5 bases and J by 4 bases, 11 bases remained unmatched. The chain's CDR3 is CASSRGASGTATGELFF. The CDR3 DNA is TGTGCCAGCAGCCGGGGGGCTAGCGGGACGGCCACCGGGGAGCTGTTTTTT.

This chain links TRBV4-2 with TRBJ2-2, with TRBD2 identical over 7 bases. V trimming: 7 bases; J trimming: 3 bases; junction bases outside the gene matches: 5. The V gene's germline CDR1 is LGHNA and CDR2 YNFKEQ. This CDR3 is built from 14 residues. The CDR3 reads CASKEGGDTGELFF. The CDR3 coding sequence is TGTGCCAGCAAGGAGGGAGGGGACACCGGGGAGCTGTTTTTT.

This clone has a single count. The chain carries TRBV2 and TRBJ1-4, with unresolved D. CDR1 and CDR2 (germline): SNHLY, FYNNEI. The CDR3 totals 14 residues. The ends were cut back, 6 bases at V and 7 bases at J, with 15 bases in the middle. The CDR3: CASRLDLLGEKLFF. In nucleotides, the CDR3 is TGTGCCAGCAGGTTGGACCTATTGGGTGAAAAACTGTTTTTT.

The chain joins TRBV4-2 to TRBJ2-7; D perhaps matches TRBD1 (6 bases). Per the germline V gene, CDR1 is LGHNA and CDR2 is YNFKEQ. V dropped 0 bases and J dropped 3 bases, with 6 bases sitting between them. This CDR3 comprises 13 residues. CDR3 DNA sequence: TGTGCCAGCAGCCAAGACAGGGGCTACGAGCAGTACTTC. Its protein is CASSQDRGYEQYF.

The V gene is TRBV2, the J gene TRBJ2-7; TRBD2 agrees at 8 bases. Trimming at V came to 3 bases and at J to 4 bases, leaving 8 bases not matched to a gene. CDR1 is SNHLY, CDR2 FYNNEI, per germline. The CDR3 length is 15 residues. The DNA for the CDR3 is TGTGCCAGCAGTGATGATATATTAGCGGGGTACGAGCAGTACTTC. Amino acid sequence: CASSDDILAGYEQYF.

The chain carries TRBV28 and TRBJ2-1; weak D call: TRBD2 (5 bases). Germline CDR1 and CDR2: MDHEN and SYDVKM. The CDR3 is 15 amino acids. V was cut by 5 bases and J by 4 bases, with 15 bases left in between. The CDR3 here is CASSPSRGVYNEQFF. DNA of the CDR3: TGTGCCAGCAGTCCGAGCCGGGGAGTATACAATGAGCAGTTCTTC.

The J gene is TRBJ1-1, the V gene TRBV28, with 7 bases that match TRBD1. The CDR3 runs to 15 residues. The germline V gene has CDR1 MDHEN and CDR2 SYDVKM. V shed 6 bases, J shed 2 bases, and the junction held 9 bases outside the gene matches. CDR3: CASSVHRGENTEAFF. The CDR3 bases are TGTGCCAGCAGCGTACACAGGGGCGAAAACACTGAAGCTTTCTTT.